Sequencing of this T cell receptor beta chain was carried out in a study of T cell responses to AZD1222 COVID-19 vaccine. Sequencing used immunoSEQ multiplex PCR; TCRdb keeps in-frame clones, though not all of them. Of about 160,000 clones listed, roughly 94% were seen once; the top ten hold under 6%. The sample holds one count of this clone. The V end was cut by 5 bases, the J end by 3 bases, with 14 bases between. Germline V CDR1 and CDR2: SNHLY, FYNNEI. The CDR3 consists of 14 residues. Sequences were derived from peripheral blood, sampled 28 days after the second AZD1222 dose. The clonotype was recovered from an adult who received the AZD1222 COVID-19 vaccine. The chain couples TRBV2 to TRBJ2-7; D is unclear. The CDR3 spells CASSLSGPDYEQYF. CDR3 sequence (DNA): TGTGCCAGCAGTCTCTCCGGGCCGGACTACGAGCAGTACTTC.